The entry that follows covers one T cell receptor beta chain sequence. The data originate from a study of blood T cell repertoires in COVID-19. The CDR3 is made up of 15 amino acids. Germline assignment: CDR1 WSHSY and CDR2 SAAADI. The germline V and J ends were trimmed by 8 bases and 1 base, with 17 bases remaining between them. In the authors' methods: From reference gene primer amplification, estimates of nucleated cell counts were derived. Profiled with immunoSEQ multiplex PCR; TCRdb holds only in-frame clones, not every one. The V and J calls and the clone size are those of that table, but D and trimming were determined from the DNA. The sample records under 300,000 clones, around 87% being singletons.

The source material was PBMCs or T cells enriched from blood (not recorded which). The sequence derives from a young woman with acute COVID-19. The V gene is TRBV10-2, the J gene TRBJ1-1; D call uncertain. CDR3 bases: TGCGCCAGCTCGGGTCGGGCCGGAGGGAACACTGAAGCTTTCTTT. This sequence encodes CASSGRAGGNTEAFF.